These 13 T cell receptor beta chains were sequenced from one sample in a study of T-cell reconstitution after alpha-beta-depleted transplantation in children. Construction of the TCRbeta library involved unique molecular identifiers. MiXCR, applied by TCRdb to the PCR reads, yields one record per CDR3 protein. The sample comprises 40,000 to 55,000 distinct CDR3 sequences, approximately 6.1% of which are singletons, and more than 30% rests with the top ten. The sample here was PBMCs, mostly from graft donor cells, taken 60 days after TCRalphabeta/CD19-depleted stem cell transplant. The receptor source for this set is a female patient between 2 and 15 years old who had a stem cell transplant for aplastic anemia, so the T cells may come from the graft donor.

The sample holds many counts of this clonotype. The chain is built from TRBV20-1 and TRBJ1-5; D unclear. CDR3 length: 14 residues. Germline values: CDR1 DFQATT, CDR2 SNEGSKA (reference sequence). The V gene lost 2 bases and the J gene lost 1 base, with 9 bases spanning the gap. The CDR3 sequence is CSARMGNSNQPQHF. Here the CDR3 DNA reads TGCAGTGCTAGAATGGGTAACAGCAATCAGCCCCAGCATTTT.

The sample holds many counts of this clonotype. The chain recombines TRBV28 with TRBJ2-5, with a possible D match to TRBD1 (8 bases). The germline CDR1 and CDR2 sequences are MDHEN and SYDVKM. Trimming left V 6 bases short and J 3 bases short, with 14 bases between. The CDR3 is made up of 14 amino acids. The CDR3 reads CASSQQGGKETQYF. The CDR3 region has the DNA TGTGCCAGCAGCCAACAGGGGGGGAAAGAGACCCAGTACTTC.

This clonotype has a count of ten or more. V usage is TRBV15 and J usage is TRBJ1-4; 8 bases match TRBD1. The junction had 8 bases not matched to a gene; V was cut back by 9 bases and J by 5 bases. This CDR3 has 14 amino acids. In germline, CDR1 is LNHNV, CDR2 YYDKDF (reference sequence). The CDR3 is CATATGGSNEKLFF. CDR3 DNA sequence: TGTGCCACGGCAACAGGGGGAAGCAATGAAAAACTGTTTTTT.

In its sample, this clonotype was seen many times. The chain carries TRBV5-1 and TRBJ2-7, with D unclear. CDR3 length: 13 amino acids. Trimming removed 2 bases at V and 6 bases at J, with 12 bases between. Germline CDR1 SGHRS, CDR2 YFSETQ. CDR3 DNA sequence: TGCGCCAGCAGCTTTGGTACGACGGGCGAGCAGTACTTC. Amino acid sequence: CASSFGTTGEQYF.

This clonotype came up many times. The genes are TRBV14 and TRBJ2-1, with unresolved D. Per the germline V gene, CDR1 is SGHDN and CDR2 is FVKESK. V was shortened by 4 bases and J by 3 bases, with 7 bases between the two germline ends. This CDR3 is 13 amino acids long. Here the CDR3 reads CASSPDGYNEQFF. In nucleotides, the CDR3 is TGTGCCAGCAGCCCCGATGGCTACAATGAGCAGTTCTTC. The full variable domain, in which reference TRBV14 and TRBJ2-1 provide the parts outside the CDR3, is EAGVTQFPSHSVIEKGQTVTLRCDPISGHDNLYWYRRVMGKEIKFLLHFVKESKQDESGMPNNRFLAERTGGTYSTLKVQPAELEDSGVYFCASSPDGYNEQFFGPGTRLTVL.

This clonotype was found many times. V and J are TRBV14 and TRBJ2-3; D unclear. The CDR3 spans 12 residues. V gave up 2 bases and J gave up 2 bases, with 2 bases separating them. Germline V lookup: CDR1 SGHDN, CDR2 FVKESK. The CDR3 nucleotides are TGTGCCAGCAGCCAATACACAGATACGCAGTATTTT. This gives the protein CASSQYTDTQYF.

This clonotype was picked up many times. This chain links TRBV28 with TRBJ2-7; 7 nucleotides match TRBD1. This CDR3 spans 14 amino acids. V was pared by 6 bases and J by 2 bases, with 7 bases of the junction left unmatched. The germline CDR1 and CDR2 sequences are MDHEN and SYDVKM. CDR3 residues: CASSRGQPPYEQYF. The CDR3 nucleotides read TGTGCCAGCAGCCGGGGACAGCCTCCCTACGAGCAGTACTTC.

The table lists this clonotype with many counts. The V and J genes are TRBV5-6 and TRBJ2-5; D assignment may be TRBD1 or TRBD2 (6 bases each). This CDR3 is built from 16 residues. CDR1 is SGHDT, CDR2 YYEEEE, per germline. V was clipped by 0 bases and J by 1 base, with 13 bases between them. The CDR3: CASSLEAGTLQETQYF. Here the CDR3 DNA reads TGTGCCAGCAGCTTGGAGGCGGGGACACTCCAAGAGACCCAGTACTTC.

This clonotype was seen ten or more times. The chain combines TRBV7-3 with TRBJ2-1; D possibly corresponds to TRBD2 (6 bases). Germline V lookup: CDR1 SGHTA, CDR2 FQGTGA. Trimming removed 5 bases at V and 15 bases at J, with 29 bases between. This CDR3 spans 16 amino acids. The CDR3, as DNA: TGTGCCAGCAGCCCTAACCAGATATCTAACCGGGACTCTCTGTTCTTC. This translates into CASSPNQISNRDSLFF.

This clonotype was detected many times. The rearrangement links TRBV5-1 to TRBJ2-3; 10 bases align to TRBD2. This CDR3 has 16 amino acids. Germline V gene data show CDR1 as SGHRS and CDR2 as YFSETQ. J lost 2 bases, V lost 4 bases, and 7 bases had no gene match. The CDR3 DNA reads TGCGCCAGCAGCCATATAGCGGGAGGATCCACAGATACGCAGTATTTT. This gives the protein CASSHIAGGSTDTQYF.

This clonotype was detected ten times or more. The V and J genes are TRBV5-1 and TRBJ2-3; D remains ambiguous. The CDR3 spans 12 residues. V was trimmed by 0 bases and J by 3 bases, leaving 2 bases between them. Germline V lookup: CDR1 SGHRS, CDR2 YFSETQ. The CDR3 loop is CASSLETDTQYF. As DNA, the CDR3 is TGCGCCAGCAGCTTGGAGACAGATACGCAGTATTTT.

This clonotype was counted ten times or more. The gene calls are TRBV24-1 and TRBJ2-7; a possible D gene is TRBD1 (7 bases). Germline V gene data show CDR1 as KGHDR and CDR2 as SFDVKD. Trimming took off 9 bases at V and 2 bases at J, with 19 bases between the two ends. This CDR3 region has 15 residues. The CDR3 DNA follows: TGTGCCACCTCATGGGACCCAGGGGGGCCCTACGAGCAGTACTTC. Its protein is CATSWDPGGPYEQYF.

This clonotype was counted many times. The DNA for the CDR3 is TGTGCCAGCAGCTTAGGTAGCGGACCCACAGATACGCAGTATTTT. This sequence encodes CASSLGSGPTDTQYF. The chain employs TRBV7-8 and TRBJ2-3; TRBD2 might be the D (6 bases). In germline, CDR1 is SGHVS, CDR2 FQNEAQ. V lost 1 base, J lost 2 bases, and 10 bases lay in between. The CDR3 consists of 15 residues. The whole variable domain, filled in from reference TRBV7-8 and TRBJ2-3, reads GAGVSQSPRYKVAKRGQDVALRCDPISGHVSLFWYQQALGQGPEFLTYFQNEAQLDKSGLPSDRFFAERPEGSVSTLKIQRTQQEDSAVYLCASSLGSGPTDTQYFGPGTRLTVL.